The clone carrying this T cell receptor beta chain has ten or more counts. The data derive from a study of CD8 T cells in ankylosing spondylitis. Quantitative molecular-barcoded 5'-RACE generated the TCR beta libraries. Each CDR3 protein gets one entry after TCRdb re-called the 5' RACE reads with MiXCR. The table shows hundreds of thousands of distinct CDR3 sequences, with roughly a tenth occurring only once. V was pared by 3 bases and J by 2 bases, with 10 bases between. The germline gives CDR1 SEHNR, CDR2 FQNEAQ (reference sequence). The CDR3 spans 14 residues. This chain joins TRBV7-9 and TRBJ1-1, with D unclear. The sequencing sample was made of blood, either unsorted or a sorted T cell fraction (not recorded which). The clonotype comes from a male donor with ankylosing spondylitis or in good health (not recorded which). The CDR3 sequence: CASSLEKSNTEAFF. CDR3 bases: TGTGCCAGCAGCTTGGAGAAGAGTAACACTGAAGCTTTCTTT. Full variable domain (outside the CDR3, taken from reference TRBV7-9 and TRBJ1-1): DTGVSQNPRHKITKRGQNVTFRCDPISEHNRLYWYRQTLGQGPEFLTYFQNEAQLEKSRLLSDRFSAERPKGSFSTLEIQRTEQGDSAMYLCASSLEKSNTEAFFGQGTRLTVV.